This paragraph covers one T cell receptor beta chain sequence. This clone has more than one count but fewer than ten. Its antigen is still unknown. Nothing much larger sits one base from this clone, and base qualities are not available. The cohort comprised 550 to 700 healthy bone marrow donors. All cohort members were sampled while nominally healthy, although unrecorded immune exposures were likely present. The donor tested CMV seronegative, placing the donor among the 350 to 400 seronegative members of the cohort. A peripheral blood sample was collected from each donor, and TCR beta sequencing was performed on peripheral blood mononuclear cells. Genomic DNA was extracted from the blood cell samples with the Qiagen DNeasy Blood Extraction Kit. The CDR3, from cysteine to phenylalanine, totals 13 residues. Only the CDR3 part of the read is kept: 39 bases, read in frame from the first base. V trim: 8 bases; J trim: 11 bases; unmatched bases: 12. Via the germline V gene, CDR1 is ENHRY and CDR2 SYGVKD.

The method was the immunoSEQ multiplex PCR assay. For the multiplex PCR, a mixture combining 60 forward primers for TCR Vbeta segments and 13 reverse primers for TCR Jbeta segments was used. Amplification of the CDR3 region of rearranged TCR beta genes was performed with a multiplex PCR assay on genomic DNA. Amplified TCR beta libraries were sequenced as 87-base-pair reads on the Illumina HiSeq System. The study's own analysis went as follows. Across the roughly 700 repertoires, a later analysis counted roughly 77 million unique TCR beta chains, roughly 11 million of which were shared by at least two donors. To remove PCR and sequencing errors, raw reads were error-corrected and collapsed into unique sequences using a nearest-neighbor algorithm that merged closely related sequences. To assign V, D and J gene segments, CDR3 sequences were aligned to IMGT reference sequences. For a sequence to be retained, a match of at least six nucleotides to both a V gene segment and a J gene segment was required. Rearrangements were classified as productive when the CDR3 lacked stop codons and remained in frame with V and J, and all other rearrangements were classified as non-productive. CDR3 was defined by IMGT convention, running from the second conserved V-encoded cysteine to the conserved J-encoded phenylalanine. The earlier analysis of about 640 of the donors excluded any sequence lacking an unambiguous match to a single V gene segment. An earlier analysis of 587 of the donors called V segments functional above 56.7% productive rearrangements and segregating when the between-donor standard deviation exceeded 5%. A statistical classification framework was developed to diagnose cytomegalovirus status using the catalog of TCR beta chain sequences. V and J gene assignment, in a later analysis, came from comparing TCR nucleotide sequences with IMGT/GENE-DB human TR gene sequences. In a later analysis, CDR3 sequences and most-parsimonious VDJ recombination scenarios were assigned using the TCRdist pipeline. In a later analysis, each TCR beta chain was defined by its CDR3 amino acid sequence together with its V-gene family, and reads without a unique V-gene family were excluded. To address suspected cross-contamination and a sequencing artifact, a later analysis removed around 600 highly shared, low-generation-probability nucleotide sequences. In a later analysis, a clonal expansion index was calculated for each public chain from normalized within-repertoire ranks of inferred template counts. A later analysis computed generation probabilities with a VDJ recombination model fitted to out-of-frame rearrangements, and checked the results against IGoR. In a later analysis, TCR-TCR, TCR-HLA and TCR-CMV co-occurrence was scored with hypergeometric tests, and a repertoire-size bias correction was applied to TCR pairs. False discovery rates were estimated in a later analysis by permuting HLA or CMV assignments 20 times. A later analysis grouped co-occurring TCRs with DBSCAN, adding TCRdist sequence similarity when clustering within HLA-allele-positive subsets. Repertoires with fewer than 30,000 or more than 120,000 public chains, plus five repertoires with anomalous nucleotide sharing, were excluded from co-occurrence clustering. The immuneACCESS repertoire file appears here via TCRdb, limited to in-frame rearrangements. These files lack a portion of the clones; in checked studies, under half of the deficit traces to unresolved V genes, and the cause of the others is not known. Clone size and the V and J calls come from that table; the DNA yielded D and trimming. This sample comprises about 110,000 clones, about 16% of them detected only once. The ten most abundant clones make up more than 0.8% of the sample.

This sample was included in a study of cytomegalovirus exposure and HLA in healthy donors (dated by TCRdb to between 2016 and 2019). With regard to the full study: In an earlier analysis of some 610 of the donors, 250 to 300 Gb of sequence data and just under 120 million unique TCR beta sequences from about 180 million T cells were reported. Because of strong linkage in the cohort, roughly five DR-DQ haplotypes were treated as single units for association and clustering. The aim of the study was to test whether cataloging public T cell receptors could identify signatures of past pathogen exposure. Typing coverage differed by locus: A, B, C, DRB1 and DQB1 were typed in about 629-630 donors, DQA1 in about 560, DPA1 in around 600, and DPB1 in 450 to 480. Donor age, sex, ethnicity and CMV serostatus were collected together with the repertoire data. In addition to the first cohort of around 670 subjects, a separate validation cohort of around 110 different subjects was used. Rather than using new phenotypic data, the later analysis identified candidate immune exposures from TCR beta sequences and from how often those sequences occurred across donors. An early release covering 550 to 700 HLA-typed donors comprised approximately 300 gigabases of sequencing data and roughly 86 million unique TCR sequences. An earlier analysis of approximately 640 of the donors applied high-throughput TCR beta sequencing to assess whether each TCR beta V gene segment acted as functional or pseudogenic. Among the approximately 420 genotyped donors, more than 70% belonged to the genetic ancestry cluster associated with self-reported Caucasian donors. Every repertoire in the discovery cohort had been generated on one and the same sequencing platform. A later analysis re-examined previously published TCR beta repertoires from roughly 650 donors and added high-resolution HLA genotyping to investigate patterns of TCR occurrence. To predict cytomegalovirus infection status, the study combined high-throughput TCR immunosequencing, statistical association of individual TCRs with disease status, and machine learning. A later genetic analysis took genome-wide SNP genotypes for about 55% of the 666 donors and used that subset as a discovery cohort. The T cell repertoires of some 670 subjects were profiled by immunosequencing and related to cytomegalovirus serostatus. Across 398 genotyped donors of the cohort, an average of roughly 250,000 unique TCR beta nucleotide sequences per donor were sequenced, and approximately 19% of those sequences were non-productive. Both class I and class II loci were covered by HLA typing, at four-digit resolution.

What the study reported, not specific to this receptor: In both the original and validation cohorts, the classifier was reported to diagnose cytomegalovirus status with high specificity and sensitivity. The presence/absence analyses assumed that sequencing depth was roughly uniform across donors, and that assumption may not be true. According to a later analysis, TCR association rates differed among HLA loci, with DRB1 alleles showing the most associated TCRs and HLA-C alleles showing the fewest. Across donors, most TCR sequences were observed very rarely, whereas some public TCRs were present in many individuals. In an earlier analysis of approximately 590 of the donors, most TCR beta V segments appeared in productive rearrangements about 90% or about 30% of the time, broadly matching IMGT annotations. In vitro tests confirmed that a few of the cytomegalovirus-associated TCR beta chains recognize cytomegalovirus antigens. Linkage disequilibrium might explain the correlated functional status among segregating V segments, but an unknown experimental factor could not be ruled out. A later genetic analysis associated a missense DCLRE1C variant with V-gene and J-gene trimming of TCR beta chains, and an independent cohort replicated the association. In a later analysis, around 17,000 TCR beta sequences were associated with specific HLA alleles at a false discovery rate of 0.05. About 17 rarely observed V segments, including chromosome 9 orphons, were excluded from the earlier analysis of a few hundred of the donors because counts were too low. HLA typing was unavailable for some donors at each locus, so association tests used only the typed subset. According to a later analysis, parvovirus B19, influenza, CMV and Epstein-Barr virus appeared linked to several top co-occurrence clusters. According to a later analysis, most CMV-associated TCR beta chains appeared to be HLA-restricted, and the HLA associations seemed to be driven largely by CMV exposure. In a later analysis, HLA-associated TCR beta chains were found to be more clonally expanded and to have lower generation probabilities than equally common non-associated chains. Some IMGT-functional V segments, including TRBV6-2 and TRBV6-3, could not be distinguished by the 87-base-pair reads and were therefore excluded. A group of highly shared sequence variants was considered likely to be a technical artifact of the sequencing pipeline. In a later genetic analysis, fewer N-insertions in productive TCRs were reported among donors in an Asian-associated ancestry cluster than the roughly 700-donor mean. Assigning TCR associations to individual alleles was difficult when HLA alleles, especially DR and DQ, strongly co-occurred. A further reported finding was that TCR beta sequences accurately predicted the HLA-A and HLA-B alleles for most subjects in the first cohort. The only immune exposure information available for the cohort was CMV serostatus. According to the authors, the approach could potentially be generalized to other disease states and immunological phenotypes. Only TCR beta chains were sequenced in this cohort, and the absence of alpha or paired-chain data limited detectable features. A total of 150 to 200 TCR beta chains were listed by the study as associated with cytomegalovirus.

The specimen was PBMCs. The sequence is built from TRBV10-3 and TRBJ1-5, with TRBD1 matching 7 junction bases. This sequence was found in a female donor in good health and CMV-seronegative. The DNA sequence is TGTGCCATCGGTGGGACAGACCTCATGGCCCAGCATTTT. Its protein is CAIGGTDLMAQHF.